This TCR beta chain stems from a study of blood T cell repertoires in COVID-19. About the research overall: Spain, Italy and the United States supplied samples that represented acute and convalescent COVID-19.

The germline V and J ends were trimmed by 4 bases and 3 bases, with 12 bases remaining between them. The CDR3 length is 14 residues. The germline CDR1 and CDR2 sequences are MGHRA and YSYEKL. Per the study methods: Amplification with reference gene primers provided the estimates of nucleated cell counts. Sequencing used immunoSEQ multiplex PCR; TCRdb keeps in-frame clones, though not all of them. V and J calls and clone size are as listed in that table; D and trimming were resolved from the DNA. The sample carries roughly 130,000 clones, about 83% recorded once. This clonotype originated in a man between 50 and 59 years old with acute or convalescent COVID-19. Sequenced: peripheral blood. V and J are TRBV4-1 and TRBJ1-2; D remains unclear. CDR3 region: CASSRGEGDYGYTF. The CDR3 DNA is TGCGCCAGCAGCCGCGGAGAGGGAGACTATGGCTACACCTTC.